This T cell receptor beta chain is drawn from a study of shared clonotypes between healthy human individuals. Whole-study context: The study drew on a couple of women and a few men aged 18 to 49 as donors.

The germline CDR1 and CDR2 sequences are LGHNA and YSLEER. The CDR3 runs to 17 residues. V was pared by 4 bases and J by 1 base, with 20 bases between. Naivety among CD8 cells was defined by CD45RO negativity and positive CCR7 selection, thereby excluding terminally differentiated effector memory CD45RA+ cells. Study-wide results and limits: Non-shared clonotypes had lower generation probabilities than those shared by all four donors.

About this clone itself: Its cognate antigen is unknown.

Repertoires were generated with immunoSEQ multiplex PCR, while TCRdb's copy carries only in-frame clones and drops some. The table includes about 2.2 million clones, about 93% detected once. The chain is built from TRBV4-3 and TRBJ2-7, with a tentative D call TRBD2 (6 bases). This sequence originates from a young man in good health. Some clones in this sample may be carry-over from other donors' samples. The sample consisted of naive CD8+ T cells from PBMCs. This chain's CDR3 is CASSPTVRGETSYEQYF. The CDR3 DNA follows: TGCGCCAGCAGCCCAACCGTTCGCGGGGAAACATCCTACGAGCAGTACTTC.